This T cell receptor (beta chain) was captured in a study of blood T cell dynamics during melanoma immunotherapy. Study-wide results and caveats: Clones driving repertoire changes may be melanoma-specific or general immune activation.

Looked up from germline, CDR1 is MNHEY and CDR2 is SMNVEV (reference sequence). This CDR3 is 16 amino acids long. V shed 5 bases, J shed 5 bases, and the junction held 7 bases outside the gene matches. Worth noting for this clone: What it recognizes is unknown.

Time point denoted: week 3, after first cycle of checkpoint inhibitor. Disease control meant complete response, partial response or stable disease at 12 weeks. Each bulk PBMC sample had approximately 350 ng DNA loaded. TCRdb keeps only in-frame clones here, not all; method: immunoSEQ multiplex PCR. The sample yields under 20,000 clones, around nine tenths seen once. The sample consisted of blood, taken from a patient treated with checkpoint blockade. The V call is TRBV27, the J call TRBJ2-5; 14 bases are shared with TRBD2. This receptor was identified in a human donor with melanoma. CDR3 nucleotides: TGTGCCAGCAGTACTCCGGGACTAGCGGGAGACGAGACCCAGTACTTC. This translates into CASSTPGLAGDETQYF.